Following are 2 T cell receptor beta chains from one sample sequenced in a study of shared clonotypes between healthy human individuals (dated by TCRdb to 2020 to 2022). Library preparation employed the immunoSEQ multiplex PCR assay. TCRdb stores this immuneACCESS table with in-frame sequences only. Part of the clones is absent; in the studies checked, under half of the shortfall reflects unresolved V genes, and no reason is known for the rest. The sample includes about 2.2 million clones, with approximately 94% observed a single time. The leading ten clones occupy about 1.5% of the sample. CD8 naive samples were CD45RO-negative cells positively selected for CCR7, giving a CD45RA+CCR7+ population that excluded TemRA cells. Sequencing input: naive CD8+ T cells from PBMCs. The sample's cell subset or site label is to be understood as: CD45RA+CCR7+. Receptor source: a man aged 18 to 29 in good health. Some clones in this sample may be carry-over from other donors' samples.

This clone appeared a single time. The chain carries TRBV10-3 and TRBJ2-3; 11 bases line up with TRBD1. This CDR3 is 14 amino acids long. CDR1 is ENHRY and CDR2 is SYGVKD in the germline V gene. The V and J ends lost 5 bases and 5 bases, in that order; junction bases with no gene match: 3. The CDR3 reads CAISTGTGGDTQYF. CDR3 in DNA: TGTGCCATCAGTACCGGGACAGGGGGAGATACGCAGTATTTT.

This clone was found once. The chain uses TRBV7-2 and TRBJ2-2; 8 nucleotides match TRBD2. The trim removed 4 bases at V and 6 bases at J, leaving 1 base unmatched. The CDR3 sequence is 13 residues long. CDR1 and CDR2 (germline): SGHTA, FQGNSA. The CDR3 sequence is CASSSSGPGELFF. In DNA form, the CDR3 reads TGTGCCAGCAGCTCTAGCGGGCCCGGGGAGCTGTTTTTT.